This TCR beta chain is drawn from a study of blood T cell repertoires in COVID-19. Overall study context: COVID-19 samples from acute and convalescent phases originated in the United States, Italy and Spain. From T cells, B-cell-depleted T cells, or PBMCs came the material, which was cDNA or gDNA.

V dropped 4 bases and J dropped 5 bases, with 9 bases sitting between them. This CDR3 region has 13 residues. Looked up from germline, CDR1 is SEHNR and CDR2 is FQNEAQ (reference sequence). Original methodology: The authors estimated nucleated cell counts from reference gene primer amplification. Sequencing used immunoSEQ multiplex PCR; TCRdb keeps in-frame clones, though not all of them. D and trimming were read from the DNA, whereas the V and J calls and clone size are those reported in that table. This sample yields just under 30,000 clones, of which 80% are seen a single time; approximately 47% belongs to the top ten.

V usage is TRBV7-9 and J usage is TRBJ2-1, with D maybe TRBD2 (6 bases). Sequencing was carried out using peripheral blood. This clonotype was obtained from a woman in her seventies with acute or convalescent COVID-19. CDR3 sequence: CASSSDYHNEQFF. CDR3 sequence (DNA): TGTGCCAGCAGCTCGGACTACCACAATGAGCAGTTCTTC.